These 10 T cell receptor beta chains were sequenced from one sample in a study of cytomegalovirus exposure and HLA in healthy donors. PCR amplification relied on 60 Vbeta primers (plus 13 Jbeta primers). The data were produced by immunoSEQ multiplex PCR, yet TCRdb's version contains in-frame clones alone and is incomplete. The sample consists of tens of thousands of clones, 90% to 95% of them appearing once. Sample: PBMCs. Receptors were obtained from a woman under 30 in good health and CMV-seronegative.

V and J are TRBV6-1 and TRBJ2-7, with TRBD1 matching 8 bases. Germline loops: CDR1 MNHNS, CDR2 SASEGT. The CDR3 runs 15 residues. Trimming at V came to 1 base and at J to 4 bases, leaving 6 bases not matched to a gene. CDR3 bases: TGTGCCAGCAGTGAAGACTCAGGGGGCGCTTACGAGCAGTACTTC. Translated: CASSEDSGGAYEQYF.

A remark on this clone: Mismatch with germline at one junction end may stem from a read error. The genes are TRBV7-9 and TRBJ2-5, with 8 bases matching TRBD2. Germline CDR1 is SEHNR and CDR2 is FQNEAQ (reference sequence). The CDR3 loop spans 15 amino acids. The CDR3, as DNA: TGTTCCAGCAGCCCGCCGGGACTAGTCACCGAGACCCAGTACTTC. It translates to CSSSPPGLVTETQYF.

The CDR3 spells CASSFSGTVNEQFF. CDR3 nucleotides: TGTGCCAGCAGCTTTAGCGGGACCGTCAATGAGCAGTTCTTC. The chain uses TRBV7-2 and TRBJ2-1; 8 nucleotides match TRBD2. This CDR3 spans 14 amino acids. V gave up 3 bases and J gave up 6 bases; unmatched junction bases: 4. CDR1 and CDR2 (germline): SGHTA, FQGNSA.

The rearrangement joins TRBV7-9 to TRBJ1-1; 8 bases are a match to TRBD1. V was pared by 5 bases and J by 0 bases, with 14 bases of the junction left unmatched. Germline CDR1 is SEHNR and CDR2 is FQNEAQ (reference sequence). This CDR3 region has 18 residues. CDR3 in amino acids: CASSPQTGVGRMNTEAFF. CDR3 bases: TGTGCCAGCAGCCCTCAGACAGGGGTTGGGAGGATGAACACTGAAGCTTTCTTT. The whole variable domain, remainder taken from reference TRBV7-9 and TRBJ1-1, is DTGVSQNPRHKITKRGQNVTFRCDPISEHNRLYWYRQTLGQGPEFLTYFQNEAQLEKSRLLSDRFSAERPKGSFSTLEIQRTEQGDSAMYLCASSPQTGVGRMNTEAFFGQGTRLTVV.

The chain carries TRBV6-5 and TRBJ1-2; a weak D match, TRBD1 (6 bases). CDR3 length equals 11 residues. V was pared by 8 bases and J by 2 bases, with 6 bases between. Germline CDR1 MNHEY, CDR2 SVGAGI. The CDR3 DNA reads TGTGCCAGCCAGGGGAACTATGGCTACACCTTC. Residues: CASQGNYGYTF.

The V and J genes are TRBV19 and TRBJ2-5; 14 nucleotides line up with TRBD2. The germline gives CDR1 LNHDA, CDR2 SQIVND (reference sequence). With 6 bases clipped from V and 5 bases from J, the junction kept 14 bases outside the gene matches. CDR3 size: 18 residues. CDR3 protein: CASSTYWTSGRSGETQYF. The CDR3 DNA follows: TGTGCCAGTAGCACCTATTGGACTAGCGGGAGGTCTGGGGAGACCCAGTACTTC. The full variable domain, completed using reference TRBV19 and TRBJ2-5, is DGGITQSPKYLFRKEGQNVTLSCEQNLNHDAMYWYRQDPGQGLRLIYYSQIVNDFQKGDIAEGYSVSREKKESFPLTVTSAQKNPTAFYLCASSTYWTSGRSGETQYFGPGTRLLVL.

This sequence joins TRBV21-1 and TRBJ2-7; TRBD2, as called in the table, went unchecked against the DNA. TRBV21-1 is a known pseudogene. The CDR3 runs 18 residues. This chain's CDR3 is CASSKARTTPGISYEQYF. CDR3 coding DNA: TGTGCCAGCAGCAAAGCGAGGACGACGCCGGGGATCTCCTACGAGCAGTACTTC.

This clone turned up a few times. J is TRBJ2-3 and V is TRBV4-1; 8 nucleotides agree with TRBD2. CDR1 is MGHRA, CDR2 YSYEKL, per germline. This CDR3 spans 18 amino acids. V trimming: 0 bases; J trimming: 2 bases; junction bases outside the gene matches: 10. CDR3 region: CASSQDRRLATITDTQYF. CDR3 coding DNA: TGCGCCAGCAGCCAAGATAGAAGACTAGCGACGATCACAGATACGCAGTATTTT.

This rearrangement joins TRBV19 to TRBJ2-5; 11 bases are a match to TRBD2. Germline CDR1 reads LNHDA; CDR2 reads SQIVND (reference sequence). V was clipped by 6 bases and J by 2 bases; unmatched bases: 2. This CDR3 is built from 14 residues. Here the CDR3 reads CASRTSGTQETQYF. CDR3 bases: TGTGCCAGTAGGACTAGCGGGACACAAGAGACCCAGTACTTC.

This chain connects TRBV18 to TRBJ2-1, with TRBD2 identical over 9 bases. Germline values: CDR1 KGHSH, CDR2 LQKENI. This CDR3 comprises 15 residues. V gave up 1 base and J gave up 5 bases; unmatched junction bases: 3. The CDR3 DNA reads as TGTGCCAGCTCACCACTAGCGGGAGTAGACAATGAGCAGTTCTTC. Its translation is CASSPLAGVDNEQFF. The entire variable domain, with the rest obtained from reference TRBV18 and TRBJ2-1, is as follows: NAGVMQNPRHLVRRRGQEARLRCSPMKGHSHVYWYRQLPEEGLKFMVYLQKENIIDESGMPKERFSAEFPKEGPSILRIQQVVRGDSAAYFCASSPLAGVDNEQFFGPGTRLTVL.